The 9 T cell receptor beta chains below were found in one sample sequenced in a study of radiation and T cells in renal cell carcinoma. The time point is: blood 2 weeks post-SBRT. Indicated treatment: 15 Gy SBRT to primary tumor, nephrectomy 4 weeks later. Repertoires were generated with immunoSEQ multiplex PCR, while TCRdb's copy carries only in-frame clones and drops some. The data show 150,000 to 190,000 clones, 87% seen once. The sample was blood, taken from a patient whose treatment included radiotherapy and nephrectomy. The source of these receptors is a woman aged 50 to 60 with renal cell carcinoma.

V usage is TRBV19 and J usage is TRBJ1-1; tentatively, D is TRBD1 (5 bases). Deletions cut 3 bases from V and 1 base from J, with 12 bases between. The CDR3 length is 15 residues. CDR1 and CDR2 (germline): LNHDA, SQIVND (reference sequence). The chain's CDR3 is CASSMPGHPNTEAFF. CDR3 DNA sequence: TGTGCCAGTAGTATGCCCGGACACCCGAACACTGAAGCTTTCTTT.

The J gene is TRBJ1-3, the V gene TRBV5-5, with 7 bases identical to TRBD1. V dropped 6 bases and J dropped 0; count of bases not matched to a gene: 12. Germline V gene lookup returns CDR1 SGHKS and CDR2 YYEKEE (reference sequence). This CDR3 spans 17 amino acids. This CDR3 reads CASTRPGQTYSGNTIYF. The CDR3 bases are TGTGCCAGCACACGTCCGGGACAGACGTACTCTGGAAACACCATATATTTT.

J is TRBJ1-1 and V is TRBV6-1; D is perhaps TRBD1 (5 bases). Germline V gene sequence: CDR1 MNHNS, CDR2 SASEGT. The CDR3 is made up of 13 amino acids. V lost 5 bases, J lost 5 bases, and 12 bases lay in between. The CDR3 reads CASSNQGSTEAFF. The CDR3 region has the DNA TGTGCCAGCAGTAACCAGGGCTCGACTGAAGCTTTCTTT.

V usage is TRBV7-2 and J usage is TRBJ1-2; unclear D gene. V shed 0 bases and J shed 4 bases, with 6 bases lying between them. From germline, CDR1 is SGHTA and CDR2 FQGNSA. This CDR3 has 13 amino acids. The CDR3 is CASSLAGSYGYTF. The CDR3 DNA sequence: TGTGCCAGCAGCTTAGCGGGGAGCTATGGCTACACCTTC.

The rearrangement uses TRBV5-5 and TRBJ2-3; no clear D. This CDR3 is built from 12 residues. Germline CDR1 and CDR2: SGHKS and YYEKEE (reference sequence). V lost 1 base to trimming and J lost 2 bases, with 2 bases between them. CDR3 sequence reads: CASSLTTDTQYF. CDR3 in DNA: TGTGCCAGCAGCTTGACCACAGATACGCAGTATTTT.

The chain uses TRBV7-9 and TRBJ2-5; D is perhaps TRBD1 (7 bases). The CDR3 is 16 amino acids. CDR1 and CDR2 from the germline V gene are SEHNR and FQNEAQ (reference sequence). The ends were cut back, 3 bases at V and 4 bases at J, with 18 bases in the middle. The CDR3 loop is CASSLGLQGGGETQYF. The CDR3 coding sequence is TGTGCCAGCAGCTTGGGCCTCCAGGGGGGTGGAGAGACCCAGTACTTC.

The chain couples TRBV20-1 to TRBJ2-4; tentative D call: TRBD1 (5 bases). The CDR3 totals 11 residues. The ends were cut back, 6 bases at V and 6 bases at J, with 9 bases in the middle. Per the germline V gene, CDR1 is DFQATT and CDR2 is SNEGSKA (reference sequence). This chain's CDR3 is CSARAPNIQYF. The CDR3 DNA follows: TGCAGTGCCAGGGCCCCAAACATTCAGTACTTC.

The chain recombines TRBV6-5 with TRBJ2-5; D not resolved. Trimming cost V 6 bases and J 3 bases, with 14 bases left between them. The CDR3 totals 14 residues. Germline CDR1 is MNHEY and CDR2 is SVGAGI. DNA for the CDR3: TGTGCCAGCAGCCGGAACGGCGCAGAAGAGACCCAGTACTTC. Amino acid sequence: CASSRNGAEETQYF.

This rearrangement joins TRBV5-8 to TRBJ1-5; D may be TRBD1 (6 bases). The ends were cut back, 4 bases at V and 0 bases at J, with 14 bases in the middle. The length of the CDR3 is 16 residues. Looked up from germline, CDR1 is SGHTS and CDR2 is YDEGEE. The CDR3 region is CASSPTTGYSNQPQHF. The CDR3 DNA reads TGTGCCAGCAGCCCCACGACAGGATATAGCAATCAGCCCCAGCATTTT. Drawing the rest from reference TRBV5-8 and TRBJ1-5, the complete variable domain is EAGVTQSPTHLIKTRGQQATLRCSPISGHTSVYWYQQALGLGLQFLLWYDEGEERNRGNFPPRFSGRQFPNYSSELNVNALELEDSALYLCASSPTTGYSNQPQHFGDGTRLSIL.